These T cell receptor beta chains were read from a single sample in a study of blood T cells in healthy people across ages. TCRdb ran MiXCR on the 5' RACE reads and lists one entry per CDR3 protein. The top ten clones hold roughly 22% of a sample with some 730,000 distinct CDR3 sequences, 22% of them seen once. Input material: blood. These receptors all stem from a man between 65 and 79 years old in good health. CDR3s include the opening cysteine and the closing phenylalanine or tryptophan. D genes are given only for firm matches. A row's size may be missing; if present it is once, few, many or a size class.

J gene	V gene	D gene	clone size	CDR3 DNA	CDR3 protein
TRBJ1-1	TRBV29-1	.	few	TGCAGCGCCTCGATGGGGGCCGGGACTGAAGCTTTCTTT	CSASMGAGTEAFF
TRBJ2-1	TRBV7-7	TRBD2	.	TGTGCCAGCAGCTTAGGGCGGGAGGGCCGGTATGAGCAGTTCTTC	CASSLGREGRYEQFF
TRBJ2-7	TRBV6-1	.	.	TGTGCCAGCAGTGAGGCAGGGGCGGGGGTCTACGAGCAGTACTTC	CASSEAGAGVYEQYF
TRBJ1-2	TRBV7-2	.	few	TGTGCCAGCAGCTTAGATTCACACCGGGCCACTAACTATGGCTACACCTTC	CASSLDSHRATNYGYTF
TRBJ2-7	TRBV10-3	.	.	TGTGCCATCAGAACTGGACAGAACTACGAGCAGTACTTC	CAIRTGQNYEQYF
TRBJ2-2	TRBV20-1	TRBD1	.	TGCAGTGCCGTTATCGGACAGGGGGGTTTCGGGGAGCTGTTTTTT	CSAVIGQGGFGELFF
TRBJ1-2	TRBV3-1	.	few	TGTGCCAGCAGCTACGGACAAGATCTGGGCTACACCTTC	CASSYGQDLGYTF
TRBJ2-3	TRBV20-1	.	few	TGCAGTCCGCTTACACTTCTGTTTGGAGGGGGCACAGATACGCAGTATTTT	CSPLTLLFGGGTDTQYF
TRBJ2-3	TRBV4-2	TRBD2	many	TGTGCCAGCAGCCGCACCGGGGGGGATACGCAGTATTTT	CASSRTGGDTQYF
TRBJ2-2	TRBV6-2/TRBV6-3	.	.	TGTGCCAGCAGTTTTAAAGATCCCGGGGAGCTGTTTTTT	CASSFKDPGELFF
TRBJ1-4	TRBV12-3/TRBV12-4	.	few	TGTGCCAGCAGTTTTAGTTCTGAAGGGGAAAAACTGTTTTTT	CASSFSSEGEKLFF
TRBJ1-4	TRBV7-2	.	many	TGTGCCAGCAGCTTAGAAGTCTGGTCAGCAGGGTTGGGAAAACTGTTTTTT	CASSLEVWSAGLGKLFF
TRBJ2-7	TRBV20-1	.	.	TGCAGTGCTAGAGAATACGCAGCCTACGAGCAGTACTTC	CSAREYAAYEQYF
TRBJ2-7	TRBV28	.	.	TGTGCCAGCAGTTCCCCACGTACCTCCTACGAGCAGTACTTC	CASSSPRTSYEQYF
TRBJ1-4	TRBV12-3/TRBV12-4	.	few	TGTGCCAGCAGCCATCAGGCTGGGGGGGCTAATGAAAAACTGTTTTTT	CASSHQAGGANEKLFF
TRBJ2-5	TRBV20-1	.	few	TGCAGTGCTAGAGATATGAGAGGTAGTGAACCTAGGGAGCAGTACTTC	CSARDMRGSEPREQYF
TRBJ2-3	TRBV2	.	.	TGTGCCAGTAGTGCTTCCAGGAGCACAGATACGCAGTATTTT	CASSASRSTDTQYF
TRBJ2-7	TRBV12-3/TRBV12-4	.	.	TGTGCCAGCAGTCAAGGGACAAAGAACTACGAGCAGTACTTC	CASSQGTKNYEQYF
TRBJ1-2	TRBV3-1	.	.	TGTGCCAGCAGCCCATCGGACGGGGCCCCATATGGCTACACCTTC	CASSPSDGAPYGYTF
TRBJ2-1	TRBV11-2	TRBD2	.	TGTGCCAGCAGCTTAGATACGCGGAGGGGACTAGCGAGAAATGAGCAGTTCTTC	CASSLDTRRGLARNEQFF
TRBJ2-3	TRBV12-3/TRBV12-4	.	many	TGTGCCAGCAGTTTTGGACTTTATACGCAGTATTTT	CASSFGLYTQYF
TRBJ2-6	TRBV12-3/TRBV12-4	.	.	TGTGCCAGCAGTTCAACGGCTCGCTCTGGGGCCAACGTCCTGACTTTC	CASSSTARSGANVLTF
TRBJ2-3	TRBV7-2	TRBD1	many	TGTGCCAGCAGCAAACAGGGGGCGAGCACAGATACGCAGTATTTT	CASSKQGASTDTQYF
TRBJ1-1	TRBV28	.	.	TGTGCCAGCAGTTTACACAGAAGGGACACTGAAGCTTTCTTT	CASSLHRRDTEAFF
TRBJ2-5	TRBV14	.	.	TGTGCCAGCAGCCAAGGGTTTGGGATCAGACAAGAGACCCAGTACTTC	CASSQGFGIRQETQYF
TRBJ1-1	TRBV12-3/TRBV12-4	.	.	TGTGCCAGCATTGGCGGGGGGCGCCGGAACACTGAAGCTTTCTTT	CASIGGGRRNTEAFF
TRBJ2-7	TRBV6-1	.	.	TGTGCCAGCAGTGATCCCTATGGGGGCCCCTCCTACGAGCAGTACTTC	CASSDPYGGPSYEQYF
TRBJ1-5	TRBV7-9	.	few	TGTGCCAGCAGCTTAGTGGGGGGTTGGGGCAATCAGCCCCAGCATTTT	CASSLVGGWGNQPQHF
TRBJ2-7	TRBV11-2	.	.	TGTGCCAGCAGCCATCCACCCCTTGGCGACTACGAGCAGTACTTC	CASSHPPLGDYEQYF
TRBJ1-2	TRBV5-1	TRBD1	few	TGCGCCAGCAGCTTGAGCCAGGGGGATGGCTACACCTTC	CASSLSQGDGYTF
TRBJ2-7	TRBV20-1	TRBD1	.	TGCAGTGCTAGAGCTATGGGACAGGGCTACGAGCAGTACTTC	CSARAMGQGYEQYF
TRBJ1-2	TRBV18	TRBD1	many	TGTGCCAGCTCTCAACAGGGGGAAGCTGGCTATGGCTACACCTTC	CASSQQGEAGYGYTF
TRBJ2-5	TRBV7-9	TRBD2	.	TGTGCCAGCAGCGGCGGACTAGCGTCCCAGTACTTC	CASSGGLASQYF
TRBJ2-1	TRBV6-6	TRBD1	.	TGTGCCAGCAGTAAGACGACAGGGAGCTCCTACAATGAGCAGTTCTTC	CASSKTTGSSYNEQFF
TRBJ1-5	TRBV5-1	.	many	TGCGCCAGCAGCTTGGAGGCGGATCAGCCCCAGCATTTT	CASSLEADQPQHF
TRBJ2-1	TRBV12-3/TRBV12-4	TRBD1	.	TGTGCCAGCAGGTGGACAGGGGGGACTACCTCCTACAATGAGCAGTTCTTC	CASRWTGGTTSYNEQFF
TRBJ2-2	TRBV7-2	.	few	TGTGCCAGCAGCCGGGCAAGAAGCACCGGGGAGCTGTTTTTT	CASSRARSTGELFF
TRBJ1-2	TRBV25-1	.	.	TGTGCCAGCAGTGCCGGCAGCGCTAACTATGGCTACACCTTC	CASSAGSANYGYTF
TRBJ1-4	TRBV12-3/TRBV12-4	.	few	TGTGTCAGCAGTTTCGGCTCAACTAATGAAAAACTGTTTTTT	CVSSFGSTNEKLFF
TRBJ2-7	TRBV5-1	TRBD1	.	TGCGCCAGCAGCCCGTGGACAGGGGGCAACTACGAGCAGTACTTC	CASSPWTGGNYEQYF
TRBJ2-3	TRBV29-1	TRBD2	few	TGCAGCGTTGAAATCGGACTATTACTAGCGAAAGGCACAGATACGCAGTATTTT	CSVEIGLLLAKGTDTQYF
TRBJ2-7	TRBV20-1	.	.	TGCAGTGCTAGAGCCCTCGCGACAGGATACTACGAGCAGTACTTC	CSARALATGYYEQYF
TRBJ2-6	TRBV5-1	.	.	TGCGCCAGCAGCTTGTTCGCTCTTGGGGCCAACGTCCTGACTTTC	CASSLFALGANVLTF
TRBJ2-5	TRBV24-1	TRBD2	.	TGTGCCACCAGTAGCGGGAGGGCCACGTTCTTC	CATSSGRATFF
TRBJ2-4	TRBV4-1	.	.	TGCGCCAGCAGTCGGCAGGGAACTGATCCAGCCAAAAACATTCAGTACTTC	CASSRQGTDPAKNIQYF
TRBJ2-3	TRBV5-5	TRBD2	few	TGTGCCAGCAGCTTGCGAGCGGGAGAGACGGATACGCAGTATTTT	CASSLRAGETDTQYF
TRBJ1-1	TRBV5-1	.	.	TGCGCCAGTAGCACCGGAGGTAGGGATAACACTGAAGCTTTCTTT	CASSTGGRDNTEAFF
TRBJ2-7	TRBV20-1	TRBD2	few	TGCAGTGCCCGCGGGACTAGCGTATACGAGCAGTACTTC	CSARGTSVYEQYF
TRBJ1-4	TRBV3-1	.	.	TGTGCCAGCAGACCACAGTCAACTAATGAAAAACTGTTTTTT	CASRPQSTNEKLFF